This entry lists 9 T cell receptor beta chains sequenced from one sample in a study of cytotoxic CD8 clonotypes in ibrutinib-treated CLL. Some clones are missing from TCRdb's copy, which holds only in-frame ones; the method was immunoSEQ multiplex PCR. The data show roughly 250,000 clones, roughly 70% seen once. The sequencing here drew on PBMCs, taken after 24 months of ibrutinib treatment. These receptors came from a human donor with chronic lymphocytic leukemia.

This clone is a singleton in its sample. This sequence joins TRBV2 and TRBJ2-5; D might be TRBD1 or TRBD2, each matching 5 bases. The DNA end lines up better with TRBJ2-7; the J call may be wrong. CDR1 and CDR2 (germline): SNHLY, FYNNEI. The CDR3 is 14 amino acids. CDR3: CASKETMGAYEQYF. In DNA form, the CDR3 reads TGTGCCAGCAAAGAGACCATGGGGGCCTACGAGCAGTACTTC.

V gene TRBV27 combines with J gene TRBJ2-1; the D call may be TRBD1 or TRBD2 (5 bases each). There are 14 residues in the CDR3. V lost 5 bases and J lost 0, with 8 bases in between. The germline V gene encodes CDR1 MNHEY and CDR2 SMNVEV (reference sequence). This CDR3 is CASSRGDSYNEQFF. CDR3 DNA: TGTGCCAGCAGTCGAGGGGACTCCTACAATGAGCAGTTCTTC.

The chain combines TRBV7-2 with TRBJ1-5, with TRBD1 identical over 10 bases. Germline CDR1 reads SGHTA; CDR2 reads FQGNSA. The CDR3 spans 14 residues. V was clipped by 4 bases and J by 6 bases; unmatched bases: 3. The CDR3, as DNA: TGTGCCAGCAGCTCAGGACAGGGGGGTCAGCCCCAGCATTTT. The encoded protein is CASSSGQGGQPQHF. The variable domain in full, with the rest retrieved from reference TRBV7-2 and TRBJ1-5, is GAGVSQSPSNKVTEKGKDVELRCDPISGHTALYWYRQSLGQGLEFLIYFQGNSAPDKSGLPSDRFSAERTGGSVSTLTIQRTQQEDSAVYLCASSSGQGGQPQHFGDGTRLSIL.

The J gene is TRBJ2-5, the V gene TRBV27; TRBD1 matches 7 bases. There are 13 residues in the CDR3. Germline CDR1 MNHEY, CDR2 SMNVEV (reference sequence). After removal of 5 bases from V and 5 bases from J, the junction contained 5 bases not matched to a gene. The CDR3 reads CASSPPRGETQYF. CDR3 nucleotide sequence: TGTGCCAGCAGTCCCCCCAGGGGGGAGACCCAGTACTTC.

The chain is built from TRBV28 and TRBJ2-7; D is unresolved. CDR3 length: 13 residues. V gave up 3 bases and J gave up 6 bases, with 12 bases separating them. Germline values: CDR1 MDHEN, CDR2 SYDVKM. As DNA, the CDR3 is TGTGCCAGCAGTTTCCGGAGAAATGGCGAGCAGTACTTC. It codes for CASSFRRNGEQYF.

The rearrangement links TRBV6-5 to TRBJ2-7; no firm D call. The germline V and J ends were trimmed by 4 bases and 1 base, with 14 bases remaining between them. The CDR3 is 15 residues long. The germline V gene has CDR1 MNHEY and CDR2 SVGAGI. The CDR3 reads CASSSVSSVSYEQYF. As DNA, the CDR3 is TGTGCCAGCAGTTCCGTGTCTAGTGTTTCCTACGAGCAGTACTTC.

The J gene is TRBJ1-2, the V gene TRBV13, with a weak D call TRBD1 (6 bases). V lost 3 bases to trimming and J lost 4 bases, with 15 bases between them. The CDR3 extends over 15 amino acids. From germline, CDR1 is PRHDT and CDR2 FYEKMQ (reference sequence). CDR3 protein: CASSFRGSGGYGYTF. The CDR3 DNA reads TGTGCCAGCAGCTTCAGGGGTTCGGGAGGCTATGGCTACACCTTC.

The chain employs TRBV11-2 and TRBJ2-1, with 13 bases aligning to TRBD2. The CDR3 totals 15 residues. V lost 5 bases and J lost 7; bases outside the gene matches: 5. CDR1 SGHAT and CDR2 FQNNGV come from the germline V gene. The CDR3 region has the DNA TGTGCCAGCAGCCGAGGACTAGCGGGAGAGAATGAGCAGTTCTTC. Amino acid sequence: CASSRGLAGENEQFF.

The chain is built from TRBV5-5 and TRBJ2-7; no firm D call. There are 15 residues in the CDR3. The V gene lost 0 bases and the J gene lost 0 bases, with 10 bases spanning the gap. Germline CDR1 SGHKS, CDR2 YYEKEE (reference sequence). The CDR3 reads CASSLEAASSYEQYF. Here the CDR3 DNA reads TGTGCCAGCAGCTTGGAAGCAGCCAGCTCCTACGAGCAGTACTTC.